This T cell receptor (beta chain) was profiled in a study of blood T cell repertoires in COVID-19 (dated by TCRdb to the early 2020s). Context from the whole study: Samples covering the acute and convalescent phases of COVID-19 were provided by collaborators in the United States, Italy and Spain. The samples were drawn from the first 160 participants of the ongoing ImmuneRACE study and from 1,254 subjects provided by 6 global collaborators. Where available, HLA class I and class II types were obtained from metadata supplied by the sample provider rather than from assay-based typing. A freely available public database, intended as a resource for researchers studying the immune response to SARS-CoV-2, is where the repertoires were released. The dataset comprised deeply sampled blood TCRbeta repertoires from subjects exposed to, actively infected with, or recovered from COVID-19. The prospective study material was composed of cDNA or gDNA derived from T cells, B-cell-depleted T cells, or PBMCs. Nearly every sample came with metadata listing a de-identified subject ID, COVID-19 status, age in years and sex. What the study reported, not specific to this receptor: How much clinical and demographic metadata was included differed by source and by participant, and the metadata was provided uncurated.

For this clone: The target of this receptor is not known. Base qualities are missing; no much larger clone stands one base away.

The germline V end is reduced by 2 bases and the J end by 1 base; junction bases left unmatched: 2. From the cysteine through the phenylalanine, the CDR3 covers 16 amino acids. CDR3 DNA is the only sequence kept; it has 48 bases, read in frame from the first base. Taken from the germline V gene, the CDR1 and CDR2 loops are KGHSH and LQKENI. In the prospective study, participants were roughly 18 to 100 years old, resided in 25 or so geographic areas of the United States, and were enrolled through a virtual design. In the prospective study, participants were assigned to cohorts based on the clinical history participants reported in a screening survey and a study questionnaire. In the prospective study, whole blood, serum and a nasopharyngeal or oropharyngeal swab were collected from each participant by mobile phlebotomists. Prospective study participants could optionally give additional blood draws and questionnaires over an approximately 2-month period. Before DNA extraction, prospective study blood samples were shipped either frozen or at room temperature.

TCRbeta CDR3 regions were amplified from genomic DNA by means of the immunoSEQ Assay, a bias-controlled multiplex PCR. The study's processing was this. Nucleated cell counts per sample were estimated from amplification of reference gene primers within the assay. To quantify the absolute abundance of each unique TCRbeta CDR3 rearrangement, sequence reads were collapsed and filtered. For each sample, productive Simpson clonality was calculated as the square root of Simpson's diversity index over productive rearrangements. TCRdb mirrors the immuneACCESS table, restricted to in-frame sequences. Some clones are absent from its copies; in checked studies, under half trace to an unresolved V gene, and the reason for the others is unknown. That table gives V, J and clone size, and the DNA gave D and trimming. Here the sample has about 260,000 clones; around four fifths occur a single time. The biggest ten clones account for roughly 4% of the sample.

The rearranged chain carries TRBV18 and TRBJ2-1, with 10 bases in between that match TRBD2. Sequencing was carried out using PBMCs or T cells enriched from blood (not recorded which). This receptor was identified in a man aged 30 to 39 with acute COVID-19. CDR3 region: CASSPASGRSYNEQFF. The nucleotide sequence is TGTGCCAGCTCACCAGCTAGCGGGAGATCCTACAATGAGCAGTTCTTC.